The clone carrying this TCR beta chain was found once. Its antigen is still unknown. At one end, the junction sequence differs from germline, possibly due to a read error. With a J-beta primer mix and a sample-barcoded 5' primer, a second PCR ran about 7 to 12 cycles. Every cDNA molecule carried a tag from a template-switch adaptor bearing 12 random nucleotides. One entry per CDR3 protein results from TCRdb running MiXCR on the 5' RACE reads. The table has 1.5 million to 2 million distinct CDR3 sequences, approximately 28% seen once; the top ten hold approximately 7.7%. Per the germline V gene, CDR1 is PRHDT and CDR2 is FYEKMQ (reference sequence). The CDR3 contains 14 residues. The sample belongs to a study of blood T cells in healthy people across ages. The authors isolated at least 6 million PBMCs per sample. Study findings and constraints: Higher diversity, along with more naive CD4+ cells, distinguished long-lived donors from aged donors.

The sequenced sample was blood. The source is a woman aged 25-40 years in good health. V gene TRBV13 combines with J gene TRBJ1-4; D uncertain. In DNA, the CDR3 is TGTGCCAGCAGCGTAGGGCTGGTTAATGAAAAACTGTTTTTT. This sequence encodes CASSVGLVNEKLFF.